Listed here is a single TCR beta chain. V dropped 7 bases and J dropped 3; count of bases not matched to a gene: 2. The CDR3 spans 12 residues. Germline CDR1 reads LNHDA; CDR2 reads SQIVND (reference sequence). Ages ranged from about 18 to 89 years, with residence in some 25 US areas. Libraries were prepared by immunoSEQ multiplex PCR; TCRdb keeps only in-frame clonotypes and omits some of them. Among more than 250,000 clones listed, approximately 87% were seen once. The data belong to a study of blood T cell repertoires in COVID-19. About the study: The study drew acute and convalescent COVID-19 samples from the United States, Italy and Spain. T cells, B-cell-depleted T cells, or PBMCs provided the cDNA or gDNA that served as material.

The sample comprised PBMCs or T cells enriched from blood (not recorded which). The source of this sequence is a young woman who had recovered from COVID-19. This chain joins TRBV19 and TRBJ1-2; 7 bases match TRBD1. The chain's CDR3 is CASTDRDYGYTF. CDR3 nucleotide sequence: TGTGCCAGTACCGACAGGGACTATGGCTACACCTTC.